The clone carrying this T cell receptor beta chain came up many times. This record belongs to a study of CD8 T cells in ankylosing spondylitis. TCRdb re-called the 5' RACE reads through MiXCR, storing one row per CDR3 protein. The repertoire has 150,000 to 200,000 distinct CDR3 sequences, roughly 10% of them found once; the top ten carry 25% to 35%. Sequenced material: blood, either unsorted or a sorted T cell fraction (not recorded which). This TCR was recovered from a male donor with ankylosing spondylitis or in good health (not recorded which).

Here the CDR3 DNA reads TGCGCCAGCAGCTCCGGACAGGGAAGCTCTGGAAACACCATATATTTT. Its translation is CASSSGQGSSGNTIYF. V is TRBV5-1 and J is TRBJ1-3; 8 nucleotides line up with TRBD1. The germline gives CDR1 SGHRS, CDR2 YFSETQ. V shed 3 bases, J shed 0 bases, and the junction held 5 bases outside the gene matches. The CDR3 length is 16 residues.